The 7 T cell receptor beta chains presented below share a single source sample, sequenced in a study of CD8 T cells in ankylosing spondylitis. Regarding the study as a whole: It appeared that ankylosing spondylitis blood was characterized by a TCR beta motif of several highly homologous variants.

Antigens of these TCRs are unknown. One entry per CDR3 protein, called by TCRdb with MiXCR from the 5' RACE reads. Altogether over 400,000 distinct CDR3 sequences are present, 25% to 30% being singletons, with the ten largest covering roughly 1%. The sample was blood, either unsorted or a sorted T cell fraction (not recorded which). The receptors were gathered from a male donor with ankylosing spondylitis.

This clonotype appeared a few times. The chain couples TRBV29-1 to TRBJ2-2; D possibly uses TRBD1 or TRBD2 (5 bases each). Trimming removed 3 bases from V and 7 bases from J, with 27 bases in between. The CDR3 sequence is 18 residues long. Germline values: CDR1 SQVTM, CDR2 ANQGSEA. In nucleotides, the CDR3 is TGCAGCGTTGACCCTGGGGCCACTACTAGTCGTCCGGGCGGGGAGCTGTTTTTT. Protein sequence: CSVDPGATTSRPGGELFF.

The rearrangement uses TRBV20-1 and TRBJ2-6, with D possibly being TRBD2 (6 bases). V lost 2 bases and J 0 bases, leaving 8 bases between the germline ends. CDR3 length: 15 residues. Germline V CDR1 and CDR2: DFQATT, SNEGSKA (reference sequence). In DNA, the CDR3 is TGCAGTGCTAGATACGGGAGCTCTGGGGCCAACGTCCTGACTTTC. This codes for CSARYGSSGANVLTF.

The chain is built from TRBV12-3 or TRBV12-4 and TRBJ1-2, with D perhaps TRBD1 (6 bases). V was pared by 8 bases and J by 4 bases, with 14 bases between. The CDR3 is 13 amino acids. The CDR3, as DNA: TGTGCCAGCGGAGACTCAGGGGCCTATGGCTACACCTTC. This codes for CASGDSGAYGYTF.

This clonotype was recorded many times. The V and J genes are TRBV29-1 and TRBJ2-7; 9 nucleotides agree with TRBD2. The CDR3 contains 12 residues. J gave up 3 bases and V 7 bases, and 4 bases lay outside the gene matches. CDR1 SQVTM and CDR2 ANQGSEA come from the germline V gene. The DNA of the CDR3 is TGCAGCGCTTCTAGCGGGATCTACGAGCAGTACTTC. It yields the protein CSASSGIYEQYF.

A few counts support this clonotype. The genes are TRBV5-1 and TRBJ1-4; 7 nucleotides match TRBD1. The CDR3 is 18 amino acids. Trimming took 3 bases from V and 2 from J; bases not matched to a gene: 13. Germline V gives CDR1 SGHRS, CDR2 YFSETQ. CDR3 nucleotide sequence: TGCGCCAGCAGCTCCGGGACAGCGGCTCTGGGGACTAATGAAAAACTGTTTTTT. Amino acid sequence: CASSSGTAALGTNEKLFF.

The chain links TRBV20-1 to TRBJ1-2; D uncertain. V lost 5 bases to trimming and J lost 8 bases, with 9 bases between them. CDR3 length: 10 residues. CDR1 DFQATT and CDR2 SNEGSKA come from the germline V gene (reference sequence). The CDR3 region is CSAPDEGYTF. CDR3 in DNA: TGCAGTGCTCCGGACGAGGGCTACACCTTC.

This chain connects TRBV24-1 to TRBJ1-5; 7 nucleotides align to TRBD1. This CDR3 comprises 13 residues. Germline V gives CDR1 KGHDR, CDR2 SFDVKD. Trimming removed 9 bases from V and 9 bases from J; junction bases left unmatched: 10. The CDR3 sequence: CATLTGALRPQHF. CDR3 bases: TGTGCCACCTTAACAGGGGCCTTACGGCCCCAGCATTTT.